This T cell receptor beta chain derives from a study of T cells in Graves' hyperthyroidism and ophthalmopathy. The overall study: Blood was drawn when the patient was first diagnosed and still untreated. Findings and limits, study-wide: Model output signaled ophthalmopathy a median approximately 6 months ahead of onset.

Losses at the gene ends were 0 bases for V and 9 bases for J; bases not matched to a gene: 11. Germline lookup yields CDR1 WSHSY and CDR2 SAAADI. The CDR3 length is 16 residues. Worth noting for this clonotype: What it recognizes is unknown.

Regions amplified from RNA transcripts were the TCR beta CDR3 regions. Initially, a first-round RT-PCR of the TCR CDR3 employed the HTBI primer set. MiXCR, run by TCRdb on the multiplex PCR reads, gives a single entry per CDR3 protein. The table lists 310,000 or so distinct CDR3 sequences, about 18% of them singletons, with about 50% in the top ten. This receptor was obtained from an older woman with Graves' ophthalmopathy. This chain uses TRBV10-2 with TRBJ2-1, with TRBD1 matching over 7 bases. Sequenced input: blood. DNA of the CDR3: TGCGCCAGCAGTGAGTCCCGGGACAGCCTATGGGGTGAGCAGTTCTTC. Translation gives CASSESRDSLWGEQFF.